These 15 T cell receptor beta chains originate from one sample sequenced in a study of cytomegalovirus exposure and HLA in healthy donors. The PCR contained 60 Vbeta and 13 Jbeta primers. Here immunoSEQ multiplex PCR was the method, and the copy in TCRdb shows in-frame clones only, minus some. Here the sample spans some 93,000 clones, 9.4% being singletons. The specimen was PBMCs. These receptors all come from a man aged 50 to 60 in good health and CMV-seropositive.

The J gene is TRBJ1-1, the V gene TRBV6-6, with D maybe TRBD1 (5 bases). CDR3 length equals 13 residues. V shed 8 bases and J shed 2 bases, with 12 bases lying between them. Looked up from germline, CDR1 is MNHNY and CDR2 is SVGAGI (reference sequence). CDR3: CASSGSGNTEAFF. In DNA form, the CDR3 reads TGTGCCAGCTCAGGGTCTGGAAACACTGAAGCTTTCTTT.

The sample holds a few counts of this clone. V usage is TRBV27 and J usage is TRBJ2-5; 7 bases map to TRBD1. The CDR3 extends over 17 amino acids. Germline values: CDR1 MNHEY, CDR2 SMNVEV (reference sequence). Trimming at V came to 1 base and at J to 2 bases, leaving 10 bases not matched to a gene. CDR3 nucleotide sequence: TGTGCCAGCAGTTTATTGGGGATATCGGGACAGCAAGAGACCCAGTACTTC. As protein: CASSLLGISGQQETQYF.

This clone was counted a few times. The gene calls are TRBV2 and TRBJ2-7, with TRBD1 identical over 8 bases. The V gene's germline CDR1 is SNHLY and CDR2 FYNNEI. After removal of 2 bases from V and 6 bases from J, the junction contained 6 bases not matched to a gene. The CDR3 has 14 residues. The CDR3 DNA reads as TGTGCCAGCAGTGAAAGTGACAGGGGTGCCGAGCAGTACTTC. It codes for CASSESDRGAEQYF.

This clone was counted between two and nine times. The chain recombines TRBV2 with TRBJ2-3, with 9 bases that match TRBD1. CDR1 and CDR2 (germline): SNHLY, FYNNEI. CDR3 length: 15 amino acids. J was trimmed by 1 base and V by 5 bases; bases with no gene match: 4. This CDR3 is CASSSRTGGTDTQYF. As DNA, the CDR3 is TGTGCCAGCAGTTCGAGGACAGGGGGCACAGATACGCAGTATTTT.

This rearrangement joins TRBV21-1 to TRBJ1-2; TRBD1, the table's D call, was not compared with the DNA. TRBV21-1 constitutes a pseudogene. This CDR3 is built from 13 residues. The CDR3 nucleotides read TGTGCCAGCACCGATCTCGGGACAGGTGGCTACACCTTC. The encoded protein is CASTDLGTGGYTF.

This clone was detected only a few times. This chain uses TRBV18 with TRBJ1-1; the D gene is possibly TRBD1 (5 bases). The CDR3 length is 15 residues. Germline-derived CDR1 and CDR2 are KGHSH and LQKENI. V was clipped by 3 bases and J by 5 bases, with 16 bases between them. This CDR3 is CASSPKGSVGTEAFF. For the CDR3, the DNA is TGTGCCAGCTCACCGAAGGGGTCTGTGGGAACTGAAGCTTTCTTT. Filled out from reference TRBV18 and TRBJ1-1, the complete variable domain reads NAGVMQNPRHLVRRRGQEARLRCSPMKGHSHVYWYRQLPEEGLKFMVYLQKENIIDESGMPKERFSAEFPKEGPSILRIQQVVRGDSAAYFCASSPKGSVGTEAFFGQGTRLTVV.

The chain is built from TRBV28 and TRBJ2-3; 13 nucleotides align to TRBD2. This CDR3 has 18 amino acids. The junction had 13 bases not matched to a gene; V was cut back by 4 bases and J by 6 bases. CDR1 MDHEN and CDR2 SYDVKM come from the germline V gene. CDR3 sequence: CASSSHALTSGREDTQYF. The CDR3 DNA follows: TGTGCCAGCAGTTCACACGCTCTTACTAGCGGGAGGGAGGATACGCAGTATTTT.

This clone was counted between two and nine times. CDR3 bases: TGCGCCAGCAGCTTGGAATCCGGGACAGGGAGGTCACCCCTCCACTTT. This translates into CASSLESGTGRSPLHF. The chain carries TRBV5-1 and TRBJ1-6, with 9 bases fitting TRBD1. Looked up from germline, CDR1 is SGHRS and CDR2 is YFSETQ. This CDR3 contains 16 residues. J gave up 10 bases and V 0 bases, and 8 bases lay outside the gene matches.

This chain joins TRBV5-1 and TRBJ2-2, with 9 bases aligning to TRBD1. The CDR3 covers 14 residues. CDR1 is SGHRS and CDR2 is YFSETQ in the germline V gene. V shed 4 bases and J 7 bases; nucleotides not matched to a gene: 5. The CDR3 spells CASSRTGGNGELFF. CDR3 DNA: TGCGCCAGCAGCCGTACAGGGGGCAACGGGGAGCTGTTTTTT.

This clone was recorded a few times. The V gene is TRBV29-1, the J gene TRBJ2-7, with unresolved D. CDR3 length: 12 residues. In germline, CDR1 is SQVTM, CDR2 ANQGSEA. The V gene lost 7 bases and the J gene lost 2 bases, with 12 bases spanning the gap. CDR3 in DNA: TGCAGCGCCTCACTATCCACCTACGAGCAGTACTTC. Its translation is CSASLSTYEQYF.

This clone turned up a few times. This chain joins TRBV2 and TRBJ2-7; 10 bases are a match to TRBD1. The CDR3 is 15 residues long. Per germline, CDR1 SNHLY and CDR2 FYNNEI. V trimming: 4 bases; J trimming: 3 bases; junction bases outside the gene matches: 6. The CDR3 nucleotides read TGTGCCAGCAGTGCGGGGACAGGGGCTATCTACGAGCAGTACTTC. Translation gives CASSAGTGAIYEQYF.

A few counts support this clone. The J gene is TRBJ2-5, the V gene TRBV27; D may be TRBD2 (6 bases). The CDR3 has 14 residues. Germline CDR1 and CDR2: MNHEY and SMNVEV (reference sequence). Trimming pared 3 bases from V and 5 bases from J, leaving 13 bases between. The CDR3 bases are TGTGCCAGCAGTTTTATTTCGGGAGCGGAGACCCAGTACTTC. Amino acids: CASSFISGAETQYF.

The chain combines TRBV9 with TRBJ1-1; 10 bases are a match to TRBD1. The CDR3 runs to 14 residues. V lost 3 bases, J lost 3 bases, and 2 bases stayed unmatched. Germline values: CDR1 SGDLS, CDR2 YYNGEE. CDR3 region: CASSEGTGDTEAFF. CDR3 coding DNA: TGTGCCAGCAGCGAGGGGACAGGGGACACTGAAGCTTTCTTT.

This clone was recorded a few times. The gene calls are TRBV15 and TRBJ2-7, with 12 bases matching TRBD1. V dropped 4 bases and J dropped 6; count of bases not matched to a gene: 7. This CDR3 comprises 15 residues. Germline-derived CDR1 and CDR2 are LNHNV and YYDKDF (reference sequence). The CDR3 spells CATSISGQGAREQYF. The CDR3 region has the DNA TGTGCCACCAGCATATCGGGACAGGGGGCTCGCGAGCAGTACTTC.

This clone has more than one count but fewer than ten. The genes are TRBV9 and TRBJ2-5; maybe TRBD2 (6 bases). CDR1 SGDLS and CDR2 YYNGEE come from the germline V gene. V was trimmed by 3 bases and J by 2 bases, leaving 20 bases between them. The CDR3 runs 17 residues. CDR3 DNA sequence: TGTGCCAGCAGCGCTGCTTTTGGAAGGAGGGATCAAGAGACCCAGTACTTC. The encoded protein is CASSAAFGRRDQETQYF.